These 17 T cell receptor beta chains came from one sample sequenced in a study of blood T cell repertoires in COVID-19. Assay used: immunoSEQ multiplex PCR; TCRdb lists only in-frame clones, some missing. Of more than 65,000 clones listed, 65% to 85% are singletons. Sequenced input: peripheral blood. Every receptor here comes from a woman between 50 and 59 years old with acute or convalescent COVID-19.

This chain uses TRBV28 with TRBJ2-1; 11 bases are a match to TRBD2. The length of the CDR3 is 15 residues. Per the germline V gene, CDR1 is MDHEN and CDR2 is SYDVKM. The ends lost 6 bases at V and 8 bases at J; junction bases unmatched: 9. The chain's CDR3 is CASRPWLAGGDEQFF. CDR3 nucleotides: TGTGCCAGCAGGCCCTGGCTAGCGGGAGGTGATGAGCAGTTCTTC.

The chain couples TRBV29-1 to TRBJ1-1, with 7 bases identical to TRBD1. J lost 11 bases, V lost 6 bases, and 15 bases had no gene match. Germline V lookup: CDR1 SQVTM, CDR2 ANQGSEA. The CDR3 length is 13 residues. CDR3 in DNA: TGCAGCGTCTCGGACAGGATTGAAGGGTCGGCTTTCTTT. Protein: CSVSDRIEGSAFF.

The chain combines TRBV7-9 with TRBJ2-7; perhaps TRBD1 as D (6 bases). Germline CDR1 reads SEHNR; CDR2 reads FQNEAQ (reference sequence). Trimming took off 1 base at V and 2 bases at J, with 12 bases between the two ends. The CDR3 contains 15 residues. CDR3 nucleotides: TGTGCCAGCAGCTTAGACAGGGAGTCCACCTACGAGCAGTACTTC. This translates into CASSLDRESTYEQYF.

The chain combines TRBV18 with TRBJ2-5; 8 bases line up with TRBD2. Unmatched junction bases numbered 7, after V lost 0 bases and J lost 1 base. The CDR3 totals 17 residues. The germline V gene encodes CDR1 KGHSH and CDR2 LQKENI. The CDR3 reads CASSPPTSSGLQETQYF. CDR3 bases: TGTGCCAGCTCACCACCGACGTCTAGCGGGCTCCAAGAGACCCAGTACTTC.

The rearrangement links TRBV9 to TRBJ2-1, with 7 bases aligning to TRBD2. The CDR3 extends over 15 amino acids. The germline V gene has CDR1 SGDLS and CDR2 YYNGEE. V lost 4 bases to trimming and J lost 5 bases; unmatched junction nucleotides: 9. CDR3 nucleotide sequence: TGTGCCAGCAGCTTAGCCCTAGCGGAACACAATGAGCAGTTCTTC. It yields the protein CASSLALAEHNEQFF.

CDR3 DNA sequence: TGTGCCAGCCAGAGGAACCCGGGAAGCTACGAGCAGTACTTC. This sequence encodes CASQRNPGSYEQYF. The gene calls are TRBV28 and TRBJ2-7, with D possibly TRBD2 on 5 matching bases. Germline CDR1 and CDR2: MDHEN and SYDVKM. V was shortened by 8 bases and J by 3 bases, with 17 bases between the two germline ends. The CDR3 is 14 residues long.

The chain has TRBV27 and TRBJ2-7; TRBD1 agrees at 9 bases. CDR1 and CDR2 from the germline V gene are MNHEY and SMNVEV (reference sequence). V shed 2 bases, J shed 5 bases, and the junction held 7 bases outside the gene matches. This CDR3 contains 15 residues. CDR3 loop: CASSLIGQGLNEQYF. The CDR3 bases are TGTGCCAGCAGTTTAATAGGACAGGGGCTCAACGAGCAGTACTTC.

This clone turned up a few times. This rearrangement joins TRBV1 to TRBJ2-1; the table's D gene call, TRBD1, was not cross checked with the DNA. TRBV1 is assigned pseudogene status. This CDR3 has 14 amino acids. The chain's CDR3 is CTSSPDRGHNEQFF. DNA for the CDR3: TGCACCAGCAGCCCGGACAGGGGGCACAATGAGCAGTTCTTC.

Only a few counts were recorded for this clone. CDR3 loop: CTSSQDWGLAGVGDTQYF. The CDR3 DNA reads as TGCACCAGCAGCCAAGATTGGGGACTAGCGGGGGTTGGGGATACGCAGTATTTT. The rearrangement uses TRBV1 and TRBJ2-3; the D call TRBD2 from the table was never checked on the DNA. TRBV1 is described as a pseudogene. This CDR3 comprises 18 residues.

The chain couples TRBV28 to TRBJ2-7, with D possibly matching TRBD1 (5 bases). Germline CDR1 reads MDHEN; CDR2 reads SYDVKM. V shed 6 bases and J shed 2 bases, with 29 bases lying between them. This CDR3 has 19 residues. This CDR3 reads CASSPPLGAGALRTYEQYF. CDR3 bases: TGTGCCAGCAGCCCGCCCCTTGGGGCTGGGGCCCTCAGGACCTACGAGCAGTACTTC.

The J gene is TRBJ1-2, the V gene TRBV18; D possibly corresponds to TRBD1 (6 bases). There are 14 residues in the CDR3. Germline-derived CDR1 and CDR2 are KGHSH and LQKENI. Trimming cost V 3 bases and J 3 bases, with 11 bases left between them. This chain's CDR3 is CASSPTGRDYGYTF. Here the CDR3 DNA reads TGTGCCAGCTCACCTACAGGGCGGGACTATGGCTACACCTTC. Using reference TRBV18 and TRBJ1-2 for the parts outside the CDR3, the full variable domain is NAGVMQNPRHLVRRRGQEARLRCSPMKGHSHVYWYRQLPEEGLKFMVYLQKENIIDESGMPKERFSAEFPKEGPSILRIQQVVRGDSAAYFCASSPTGRDYGYTFGSGTRLTVV.

This rearrangement joins TRBV9 to TRBJ1-2; no definite D call. Germline CDR1 is SGDLS and CDR2 is YYNGEE. Trimming left V 0 bases short and J 2 bases short, with 23 bases between. This CDR3 comprises 19 residues. The CDR3 bases are TGTGCCAGCAGCGTAGATATTACGTCCTCGGGTCTTGCGAACTATGGCTACACCTTC. Translated, it gives CASSVDITSSGLANYGYTF. Looking up the rest from reference TRBV9 and TRBJ1-2 gives the full variable domain: DSGVTQTPKHLITATGQRVTLRCSPRSGDLSVYWYQQSLDQGLQFLIQYYNGEERAKGNILERFSAQQFPDLHSELNLSSLELGDSALYFCASSVDITSSGLANYGYTFGSGTRLTVV.

The gene calls are TRBV4-1 and TRBJ1-2, with D possibly matching TRBD1 (5 bases). Trimming took 4 bases from V and 5 from J, leaving 17 bases between them. Per the germline V gene, CDR1 is MGHRA and CDR2 is YSYEKL. CDR3 size: 15 residues. CDR3 DNA sequence: TGCGCCAGCAGCCCCCCATTAGCAGGGCGGTATGGCTACACCTTC. Protein product: CASSPPLAGRYGYTF.

This chain uses TRBV12-5 with TRBJ2-2; 11 bases align to TRBD2. Germline CDR1 LGHNT, CDR2 FRNRAP. Trimming removed 0 bases from V and 7 bases from J; junction bases left unmatched: 1. CDR3 length equals 15 residues. The DNA of the CDR3 is TGTGCTAGTGGTTTGGTACTAGCGGGAGTCGGGGAGCTGTTTTTT. As protein: CASGLVLAGVGELFF.

The V call is TRBV7-6, the J call TRBJ1-2, with 7 bases lining up with TRBD1. Trimming cost V 5 bases and J 3 bases; bases outside gene matches: 9. This CDR3 contains 15 residues. Germline V gives CDR1 SGHVS, CDR2 FNYEAQ. The CDR3 coding sequence is TGTGCCAGCAGCCCCGGGACAGACGGGTACTATGGCTACACCTTC. Translation gives CASSPGTDGYYGYTF.

This clone has just a few counts. V gene TRBV18 combines with J gene TRBJ2-7; the D gene is possibly TRBD1 (6 bases). CDR3 size: 14 residues. Germline values: CDR1 KGHSH, CDR2 LQKENI. Deletions cut 3 bases from V and 4 bases from J, with 13 bases between. Here the CDR3 DNA reads TGTGCCAGCTCACCGCAGGGGTTCGGGTACGAGCAGTACTTC. Protein sequence: CASSPQGFGYEQYF.

This clone has a handful of counts. This sequence joins TRBV6-5 and TRBJ2-2, with TRBD1 identical over 9 bases. CDR1 and CDR2 from the germline V gene are MNHEY and SVGAGI. Trimming removed 2 bases from V and 0 bases from J; junction bases left unmatched: 1. The CDR3 has 16 amino acids. CDR3 amino acids: CASSYGTGPNTGELFF. The CDR3 DNA follows: TGTGCCAGCAGTTACGGGACAGGGCCGAACACCGGGGAGCTGTTTTTT.